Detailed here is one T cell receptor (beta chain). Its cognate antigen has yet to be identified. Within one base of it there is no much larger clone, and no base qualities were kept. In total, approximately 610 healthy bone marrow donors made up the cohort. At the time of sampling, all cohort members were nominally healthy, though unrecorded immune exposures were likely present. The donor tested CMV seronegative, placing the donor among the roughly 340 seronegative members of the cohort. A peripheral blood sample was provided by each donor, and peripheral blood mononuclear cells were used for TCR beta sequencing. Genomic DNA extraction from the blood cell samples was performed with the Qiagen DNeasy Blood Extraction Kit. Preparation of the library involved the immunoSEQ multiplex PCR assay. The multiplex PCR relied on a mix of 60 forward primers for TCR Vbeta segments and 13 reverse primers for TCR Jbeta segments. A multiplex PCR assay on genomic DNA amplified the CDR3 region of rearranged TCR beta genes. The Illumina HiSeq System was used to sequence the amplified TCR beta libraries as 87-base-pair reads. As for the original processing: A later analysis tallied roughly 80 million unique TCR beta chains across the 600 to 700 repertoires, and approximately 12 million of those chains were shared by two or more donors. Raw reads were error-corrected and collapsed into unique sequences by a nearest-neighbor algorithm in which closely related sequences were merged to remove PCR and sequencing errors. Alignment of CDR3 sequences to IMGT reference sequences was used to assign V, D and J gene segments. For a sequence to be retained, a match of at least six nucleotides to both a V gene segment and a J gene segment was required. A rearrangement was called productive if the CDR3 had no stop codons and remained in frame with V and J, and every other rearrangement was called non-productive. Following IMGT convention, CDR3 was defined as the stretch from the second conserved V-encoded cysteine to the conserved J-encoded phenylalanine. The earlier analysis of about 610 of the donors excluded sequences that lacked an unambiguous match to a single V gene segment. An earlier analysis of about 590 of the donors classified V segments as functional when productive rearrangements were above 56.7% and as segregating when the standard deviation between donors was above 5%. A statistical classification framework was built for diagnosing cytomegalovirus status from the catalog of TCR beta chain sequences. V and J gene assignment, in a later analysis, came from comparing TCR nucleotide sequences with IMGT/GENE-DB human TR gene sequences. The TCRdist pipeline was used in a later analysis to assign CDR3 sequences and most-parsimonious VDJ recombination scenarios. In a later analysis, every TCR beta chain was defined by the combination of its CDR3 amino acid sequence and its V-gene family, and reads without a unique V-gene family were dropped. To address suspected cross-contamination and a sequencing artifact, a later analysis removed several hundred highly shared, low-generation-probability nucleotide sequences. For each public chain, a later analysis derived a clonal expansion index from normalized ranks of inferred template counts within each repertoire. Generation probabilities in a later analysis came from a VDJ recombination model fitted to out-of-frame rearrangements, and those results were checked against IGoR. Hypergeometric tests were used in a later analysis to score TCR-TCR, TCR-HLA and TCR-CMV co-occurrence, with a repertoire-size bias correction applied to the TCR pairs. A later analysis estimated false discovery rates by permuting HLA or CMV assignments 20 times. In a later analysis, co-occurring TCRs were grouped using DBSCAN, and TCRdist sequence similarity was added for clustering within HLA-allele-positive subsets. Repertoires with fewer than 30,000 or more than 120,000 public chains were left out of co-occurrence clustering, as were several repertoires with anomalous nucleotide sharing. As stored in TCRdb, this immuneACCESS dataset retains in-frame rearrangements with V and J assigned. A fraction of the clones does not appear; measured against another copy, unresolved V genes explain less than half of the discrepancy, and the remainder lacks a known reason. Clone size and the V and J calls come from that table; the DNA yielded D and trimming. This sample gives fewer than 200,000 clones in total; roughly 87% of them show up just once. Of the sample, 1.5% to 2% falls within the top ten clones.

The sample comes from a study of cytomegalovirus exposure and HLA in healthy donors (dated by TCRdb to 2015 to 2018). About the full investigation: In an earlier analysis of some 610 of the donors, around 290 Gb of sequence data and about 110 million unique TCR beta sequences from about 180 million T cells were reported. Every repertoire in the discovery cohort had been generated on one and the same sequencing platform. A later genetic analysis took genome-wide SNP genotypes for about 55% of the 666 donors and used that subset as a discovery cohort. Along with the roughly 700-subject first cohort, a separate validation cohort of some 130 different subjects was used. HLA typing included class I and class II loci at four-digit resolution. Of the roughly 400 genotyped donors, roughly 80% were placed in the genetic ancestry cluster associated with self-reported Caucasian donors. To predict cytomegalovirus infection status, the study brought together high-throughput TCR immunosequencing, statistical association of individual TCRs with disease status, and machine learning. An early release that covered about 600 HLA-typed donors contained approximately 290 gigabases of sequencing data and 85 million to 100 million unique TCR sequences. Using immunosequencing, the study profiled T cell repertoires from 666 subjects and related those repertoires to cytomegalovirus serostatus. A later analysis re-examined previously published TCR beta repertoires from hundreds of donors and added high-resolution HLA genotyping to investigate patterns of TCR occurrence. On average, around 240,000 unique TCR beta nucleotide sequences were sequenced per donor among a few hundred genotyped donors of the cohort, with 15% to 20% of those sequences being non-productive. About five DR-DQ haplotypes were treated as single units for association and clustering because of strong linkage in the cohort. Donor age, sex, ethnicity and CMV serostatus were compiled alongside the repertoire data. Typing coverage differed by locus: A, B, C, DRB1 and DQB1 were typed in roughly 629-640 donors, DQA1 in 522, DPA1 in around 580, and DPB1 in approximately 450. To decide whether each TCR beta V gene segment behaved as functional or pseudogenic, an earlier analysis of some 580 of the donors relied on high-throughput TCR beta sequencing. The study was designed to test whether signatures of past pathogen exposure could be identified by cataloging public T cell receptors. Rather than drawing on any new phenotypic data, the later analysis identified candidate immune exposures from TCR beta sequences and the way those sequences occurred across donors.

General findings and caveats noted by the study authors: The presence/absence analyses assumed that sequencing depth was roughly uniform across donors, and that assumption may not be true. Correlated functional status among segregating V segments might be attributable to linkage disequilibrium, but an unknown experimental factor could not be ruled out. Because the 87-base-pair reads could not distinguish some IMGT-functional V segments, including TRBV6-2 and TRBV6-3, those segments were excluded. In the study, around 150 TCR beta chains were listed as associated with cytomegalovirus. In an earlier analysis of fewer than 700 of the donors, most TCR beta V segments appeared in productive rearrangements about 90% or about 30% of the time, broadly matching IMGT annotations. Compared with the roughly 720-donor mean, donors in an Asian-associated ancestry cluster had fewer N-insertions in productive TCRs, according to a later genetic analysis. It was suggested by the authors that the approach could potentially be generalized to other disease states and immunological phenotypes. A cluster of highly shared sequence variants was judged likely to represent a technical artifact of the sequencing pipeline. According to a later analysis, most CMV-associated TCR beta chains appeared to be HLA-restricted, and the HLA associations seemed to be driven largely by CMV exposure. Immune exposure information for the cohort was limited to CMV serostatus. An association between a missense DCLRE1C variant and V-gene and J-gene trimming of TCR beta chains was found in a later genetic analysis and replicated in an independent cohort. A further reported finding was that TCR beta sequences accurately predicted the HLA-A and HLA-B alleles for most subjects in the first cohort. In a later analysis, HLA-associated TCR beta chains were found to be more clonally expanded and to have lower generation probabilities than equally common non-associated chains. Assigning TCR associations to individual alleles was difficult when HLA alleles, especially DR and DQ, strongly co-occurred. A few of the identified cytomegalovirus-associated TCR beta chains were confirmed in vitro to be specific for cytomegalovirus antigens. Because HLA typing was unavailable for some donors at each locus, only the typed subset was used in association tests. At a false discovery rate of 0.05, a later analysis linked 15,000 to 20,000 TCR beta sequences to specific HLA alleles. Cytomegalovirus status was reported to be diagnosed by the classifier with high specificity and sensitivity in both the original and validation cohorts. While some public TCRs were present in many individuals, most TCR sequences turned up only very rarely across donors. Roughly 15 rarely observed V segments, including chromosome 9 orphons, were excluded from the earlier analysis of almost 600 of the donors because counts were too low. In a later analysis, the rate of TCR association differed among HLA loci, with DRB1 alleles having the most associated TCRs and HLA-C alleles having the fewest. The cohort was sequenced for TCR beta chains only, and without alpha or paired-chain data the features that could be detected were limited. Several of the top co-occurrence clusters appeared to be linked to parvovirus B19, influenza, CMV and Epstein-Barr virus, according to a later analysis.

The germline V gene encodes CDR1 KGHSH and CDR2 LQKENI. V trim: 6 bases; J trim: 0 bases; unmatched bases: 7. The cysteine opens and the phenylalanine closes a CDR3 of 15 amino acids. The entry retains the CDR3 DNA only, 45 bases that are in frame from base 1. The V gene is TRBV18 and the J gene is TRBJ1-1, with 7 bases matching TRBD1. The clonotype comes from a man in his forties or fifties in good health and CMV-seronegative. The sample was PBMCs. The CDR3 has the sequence CASSPGQEMNTEAFF. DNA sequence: TGTGCCAGCTCGCCTGGACAGGAGATGAACACTGAAGCTTTCTTT.